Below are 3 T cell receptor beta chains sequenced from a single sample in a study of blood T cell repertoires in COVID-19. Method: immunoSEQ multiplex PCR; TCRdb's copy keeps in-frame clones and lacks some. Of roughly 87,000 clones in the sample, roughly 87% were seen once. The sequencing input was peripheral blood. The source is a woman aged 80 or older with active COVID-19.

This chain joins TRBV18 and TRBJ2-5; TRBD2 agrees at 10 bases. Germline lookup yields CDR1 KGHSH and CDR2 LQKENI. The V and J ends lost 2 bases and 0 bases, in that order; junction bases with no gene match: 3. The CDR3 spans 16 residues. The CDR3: CASSPSSGSNQETQYF. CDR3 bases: TGTGCCAGCTCACCATCTAGCGGGAGTAACCAAGAGACCCAGTACTTC.

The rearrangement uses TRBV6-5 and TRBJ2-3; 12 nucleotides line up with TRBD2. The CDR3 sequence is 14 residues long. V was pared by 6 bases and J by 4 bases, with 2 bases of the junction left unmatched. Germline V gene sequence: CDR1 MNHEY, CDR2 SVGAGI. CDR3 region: CASRSSGGADTQYF. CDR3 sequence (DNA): TGTGCCAGCAGGTCTAGCGGGGGGGCAGATACGCAGTATTTT.

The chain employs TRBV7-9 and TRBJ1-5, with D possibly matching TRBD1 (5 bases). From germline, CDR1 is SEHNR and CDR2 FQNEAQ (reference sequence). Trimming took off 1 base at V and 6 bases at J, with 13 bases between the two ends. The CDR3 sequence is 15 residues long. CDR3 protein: CASSLGRDRGQPQHF. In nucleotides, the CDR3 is TGTGCCAGCAGCTTAGGCAGGGATAGGGGTCAGCCCCAGCATTTT.